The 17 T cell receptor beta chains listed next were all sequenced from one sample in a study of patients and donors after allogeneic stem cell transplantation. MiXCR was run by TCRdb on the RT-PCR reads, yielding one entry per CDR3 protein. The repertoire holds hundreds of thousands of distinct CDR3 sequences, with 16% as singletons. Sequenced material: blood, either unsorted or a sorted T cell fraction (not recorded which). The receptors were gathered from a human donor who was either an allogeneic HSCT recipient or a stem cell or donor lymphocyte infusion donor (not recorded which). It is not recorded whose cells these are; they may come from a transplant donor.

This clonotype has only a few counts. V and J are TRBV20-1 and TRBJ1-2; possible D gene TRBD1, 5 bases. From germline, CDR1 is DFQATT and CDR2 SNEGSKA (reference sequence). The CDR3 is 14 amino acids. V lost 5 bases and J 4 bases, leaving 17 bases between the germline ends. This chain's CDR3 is CSAGGGLESYGYTF. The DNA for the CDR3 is TGCAGTGCTGGCGGGGGTCTTGAAAGCTATGGCTACACCTTC.

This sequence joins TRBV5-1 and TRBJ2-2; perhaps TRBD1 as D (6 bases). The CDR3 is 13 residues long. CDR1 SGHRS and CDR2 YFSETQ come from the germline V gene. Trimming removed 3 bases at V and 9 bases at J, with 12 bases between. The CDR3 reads CASSWTASRELFF. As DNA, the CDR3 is TGCGCCAGCAGCTGGACAGCTTCGAGGGAGCTGTTTTTT. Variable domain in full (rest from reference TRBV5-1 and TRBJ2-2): KAGVTQTPRYLIKTRGQQVTLSCSPISGHRSVSWYQQTPGQGLQFLFEYFSETQRNKGNFPGRFSGRQFSNSRSEMNVSTLELGDSALYLCASSWTASRELFFGEGSRLTVL.

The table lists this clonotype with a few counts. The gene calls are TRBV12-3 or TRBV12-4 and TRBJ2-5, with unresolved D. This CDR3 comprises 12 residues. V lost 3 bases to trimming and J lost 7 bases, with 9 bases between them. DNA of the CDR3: TGTGCCAGCAGTTTGGACCCTTGGACCCAGTACTTC. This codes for CASSLDPWTQYF.

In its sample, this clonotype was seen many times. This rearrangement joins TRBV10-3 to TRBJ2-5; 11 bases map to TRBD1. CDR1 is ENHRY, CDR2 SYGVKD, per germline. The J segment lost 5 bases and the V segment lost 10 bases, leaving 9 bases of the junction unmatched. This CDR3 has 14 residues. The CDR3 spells CATAGTGGFETQYF. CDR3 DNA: TGTGCCACTGCAGGGACAGGGGGATTCGAGACCCAGTACTTC.

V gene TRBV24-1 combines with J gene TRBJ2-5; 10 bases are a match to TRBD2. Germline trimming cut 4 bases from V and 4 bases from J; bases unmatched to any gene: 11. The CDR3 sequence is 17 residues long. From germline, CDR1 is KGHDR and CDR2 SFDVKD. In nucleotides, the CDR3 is TGTGCCACCAGTGACCCCAGAGCGGGGGGGCGAATAGAGACCCAGTACTTC. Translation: CATSDPRAGGRIETQYF.

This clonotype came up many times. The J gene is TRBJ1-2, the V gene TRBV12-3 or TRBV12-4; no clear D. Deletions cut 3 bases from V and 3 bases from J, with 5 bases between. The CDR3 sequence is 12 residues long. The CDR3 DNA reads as TGTGCCAGCAGTTTTGCGGACTATGGCTACACCTTC. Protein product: CASSFADYGYTF.

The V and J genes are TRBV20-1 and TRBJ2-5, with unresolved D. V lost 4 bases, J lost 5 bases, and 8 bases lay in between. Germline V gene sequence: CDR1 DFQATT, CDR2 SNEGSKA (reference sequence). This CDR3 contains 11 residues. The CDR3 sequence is CSAKLGETQYF. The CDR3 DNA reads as TGCAGTGCTAAATTAGGGGAGACCCAGTACTTC.

The CDR3 loop is CAIREDGGVLTEAFF. CDR3 DNA sequence: TGTGCCATCAGAGAAGACGGGGGAGTTTTGACTGAAGCTTTCTTT. The chain employs TRBV10-3 and TRBJ1-1; TRBD1 might be the D (5 bases). The CDR3 consists of 15 residues. V dropped 6 bases and J dropped 5 bases, with 19 bases sitting between them. Looked up from germline, CDR1 is ENHRY and CDR2 is SYGVKD.

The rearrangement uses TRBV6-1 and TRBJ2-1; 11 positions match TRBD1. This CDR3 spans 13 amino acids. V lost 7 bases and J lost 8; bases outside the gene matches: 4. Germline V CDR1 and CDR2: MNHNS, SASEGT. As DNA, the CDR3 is TGTGCCAGCACCCTGGACAGGGGGCATGAGCAGTTCTTC. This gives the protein CASTLDRGHEQFF.

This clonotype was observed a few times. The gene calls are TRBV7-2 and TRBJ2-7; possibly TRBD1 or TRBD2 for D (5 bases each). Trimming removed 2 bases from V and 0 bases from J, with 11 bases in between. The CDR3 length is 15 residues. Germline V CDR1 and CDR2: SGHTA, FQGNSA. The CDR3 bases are TGTGCCAGCAGCTTATCCGGGACGTTCTCCTACGAGCAGTACTTC. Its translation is CASSLSGTFSYEQYF.

This chain's CDR3 is CASSLSRPGGQETQYF. As DNA, the CDR3 is TGTGCCAGCAGCTTGTCTCGCCCGGGGGGCCAAGAGACCCAGTACTTC. The chain employs TRBV7-6 and TRBJ2-5; 7 nucleotides align to TRBD2. This CDR3 spans 16 amino acids. The germline V gene encodes CDR1 SGHVS and CDR2 FNYEAQ. V was pared by 3 bases and J by 1 base, with 8 bases of the junction left unmatched.

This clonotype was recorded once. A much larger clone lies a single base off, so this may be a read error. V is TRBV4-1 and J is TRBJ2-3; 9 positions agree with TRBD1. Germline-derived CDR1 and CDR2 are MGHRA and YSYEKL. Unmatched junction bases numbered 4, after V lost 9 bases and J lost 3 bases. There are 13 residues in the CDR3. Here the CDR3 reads CARSDRGTDTQYF. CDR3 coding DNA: TGCGCCAGGAGCGACAGGGGGACAGATACGCAGTATTTT.

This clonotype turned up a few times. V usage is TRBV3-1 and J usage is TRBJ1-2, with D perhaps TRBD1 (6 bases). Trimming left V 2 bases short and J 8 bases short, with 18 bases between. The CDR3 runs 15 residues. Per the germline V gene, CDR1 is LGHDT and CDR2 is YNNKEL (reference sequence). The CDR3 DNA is TGTGCCAGCAGCCAAAGGGAGGGGGGGCCGCGAGGCTACACCTTC. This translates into CASSQREGGPRGYTF.

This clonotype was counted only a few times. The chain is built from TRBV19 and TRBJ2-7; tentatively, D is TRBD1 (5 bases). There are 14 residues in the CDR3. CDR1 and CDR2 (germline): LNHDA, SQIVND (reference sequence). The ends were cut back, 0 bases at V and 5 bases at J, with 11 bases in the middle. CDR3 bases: TGTGCCAGTAGTATAGACGGCAGGGCCAACGAGCAGTACTTC. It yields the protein CASSIDGRANEQYF.

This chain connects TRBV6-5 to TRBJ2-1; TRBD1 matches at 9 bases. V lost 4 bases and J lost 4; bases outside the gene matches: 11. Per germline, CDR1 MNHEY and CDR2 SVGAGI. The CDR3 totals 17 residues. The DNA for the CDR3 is TGTGCCAGCAGTTCCAGTCCCGGGACAGGGATTTACAATGAGCAGTTCTTC. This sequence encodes CASSSSPGTGIYNEQFF.

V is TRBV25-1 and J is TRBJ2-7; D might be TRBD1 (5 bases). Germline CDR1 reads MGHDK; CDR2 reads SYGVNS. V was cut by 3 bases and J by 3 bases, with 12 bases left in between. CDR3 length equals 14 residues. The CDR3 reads CASSESGRVYEQYF. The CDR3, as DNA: TGTGCCAGCAGTGAGTCCGGCAGGGTCTACGAGCAGTACTTC.

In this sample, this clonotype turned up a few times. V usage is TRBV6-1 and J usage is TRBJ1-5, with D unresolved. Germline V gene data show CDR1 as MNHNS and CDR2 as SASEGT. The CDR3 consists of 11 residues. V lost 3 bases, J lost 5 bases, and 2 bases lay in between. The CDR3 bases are TGTGCCAGCAGTGAGTATCAGCCCCAGCATTTT. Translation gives CASSEYQPQHF.